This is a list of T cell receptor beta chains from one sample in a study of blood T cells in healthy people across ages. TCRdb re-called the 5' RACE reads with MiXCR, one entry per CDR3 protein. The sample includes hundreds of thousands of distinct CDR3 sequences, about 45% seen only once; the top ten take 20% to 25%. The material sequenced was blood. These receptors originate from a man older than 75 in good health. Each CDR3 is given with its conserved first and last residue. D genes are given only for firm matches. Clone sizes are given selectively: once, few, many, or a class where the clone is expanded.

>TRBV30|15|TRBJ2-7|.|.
CAWSVLGGAGGEQYF
TGTGCCTGGAGTGTACTAGGGGGGGCGGGTGGCGAGCAGTACTTC
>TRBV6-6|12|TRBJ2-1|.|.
CASGSPPNEQFF
TGTGCCAGCGGTTCCCCACCCAATGAGCAGTTCTTC
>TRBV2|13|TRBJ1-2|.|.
CASSEGPTYGYTF
TGTGCCAGCAGTGAAGGTCCCACCTATGGCTACACCTTC
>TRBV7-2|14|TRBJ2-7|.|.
CASSSLGWGSEQYF
TGTGCCAGCAGCTCTCTAGGGTGGGGATCCGAGCAGTACTTC
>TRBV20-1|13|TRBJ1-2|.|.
CSATPGPNYGYTF
TGCAGTGCTACTCCAGGGCCAAACTATGGCTACACCTTC
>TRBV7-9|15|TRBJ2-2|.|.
CASSSRAYDTGELFF
TGTGCCAGCAGTTCCCGGGCCTATGACACCGGGGAGCTGTTTTTT
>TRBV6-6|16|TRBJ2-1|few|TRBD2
CASSPGTSGFYNEQFF
TGTGCCAGCAGTCCCGGGACTAGCGGATTCTACAATGAGCAGTTCTTC
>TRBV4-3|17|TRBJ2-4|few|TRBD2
CASSQEPHGGAQNIQYF
TGCGCCAGCAGCCAGGAACCTCACGGGGGGGCCCAAAACATTCAGTACTTC
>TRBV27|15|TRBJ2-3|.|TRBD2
CASTLAGGSPDTQYF
TGTGCCAGCACTTTAGCGGGAGGGAGCCCAGATACGCAGTATTTT
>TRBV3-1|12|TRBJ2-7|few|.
CASSRADYEQYF
TGTGCCAGCAGCCGCGCAGACTACGAGCAGTACTTC
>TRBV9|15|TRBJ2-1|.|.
CASSARGDSYNEQFF
TGTGCCAGCAGCGCCCGGGGAGACTCCTACAATGAGCAGTTCTTC
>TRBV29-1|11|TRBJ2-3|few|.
CSVGSTDTQYF
TGCAGCGTCGGTAGCACAGATACGCAGTATTTT
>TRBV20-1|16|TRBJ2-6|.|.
CSARNPWEVGANVLTF
TGCAGTGCCAGAAACCCATGGGAGGTTGGGGCCAACGTCCTGACTTTC
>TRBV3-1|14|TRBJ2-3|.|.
CASSHPGRTDTQYF
TGTGCCAGCAGCCACCCGGGACGCACAGATACGCAGTATTTT
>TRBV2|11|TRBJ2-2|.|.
CASILSGELFF
TGTGCCAGCATACTCTCGGGGGAGCTGTTTTTT
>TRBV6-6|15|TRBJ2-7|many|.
CASSYSNKVSYEQYF
TGTGCCAGCAGTTACTCGAATAAGGTCTCCTACGAGCAGTACTTC
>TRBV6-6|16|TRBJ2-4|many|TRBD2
CASSLGLAGGENIQYF
TGTGCCAGCAGCCTAGGACTAGCGGGAGGGGAAAACATTCAGTACTTC
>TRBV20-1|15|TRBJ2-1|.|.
CSASLGQSSYNEQFF
TGCAGTGCTAGCCTTGGACAGAGCTCCTACAATGAGCAGTTCTTC
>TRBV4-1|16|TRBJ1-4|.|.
CASSPPRGAGLQKLFF
TGCGCCAGCAGCCCTCCCCGCGGGGCCGGGCTCCAAAAACTGTTTTTT
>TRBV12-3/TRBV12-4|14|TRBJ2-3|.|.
CASSLANSADTQYF
TGTGCCAGCAGTTTAGCGAACTCGGCAGATACGCAGTATTTT
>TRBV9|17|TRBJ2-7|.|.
CASSVVPSGAGLYEQYF
TGTGCCAGCAGCGTAGTCCCATCAGGGGCGGGACTCTACGAGCAGTACTTC
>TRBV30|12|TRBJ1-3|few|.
CAWKASGNTIYF
TGTGCCTGGAAGGCATCTGGAAACACCATATATTTT
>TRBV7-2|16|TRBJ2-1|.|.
CASSQSLGAGVDEQFF
TGTGCCAGCAGCCAATCGCTGGGGGCGGGGGTCGATGAGCAGTTCTTC
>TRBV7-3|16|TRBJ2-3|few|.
CASSSTPVVGTDTQYF
TGTGCCAGCAGCTCGACGCCCGTGGTGGGCACAGATACGCAGTATTTT
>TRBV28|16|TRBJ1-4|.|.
CASSGSPGTLNEKLFF
TGTGCCAGCAGTGGAAGTCCCGGGACACTAAATGAAAAACTGTTTTTT
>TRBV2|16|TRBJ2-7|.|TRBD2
CASKLEGGRASYEQYF
TGTGCCAGCAAGCTAGAGGGCGGGAGGGCCTCCTACGAGCAGTACTTC
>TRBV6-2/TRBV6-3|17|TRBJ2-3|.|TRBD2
CASSKGLAGPSTDTQYF
TGTGCCAGCAGTAAAGGACTAGCGGGTCCTAGCACAGATACGCAGTATTTT
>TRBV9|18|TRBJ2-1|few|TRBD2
CASSVAASGTISYNEQFF
TGTGCCAGCAGCGTAGCAGCTAGCGGGACGATCTCCTACAATGAGCAGTTCTTC
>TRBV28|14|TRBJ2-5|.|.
CASSLSQVGETRYF
TGTGCCAGCAGTTTGAGCCAGGTTGGAGAGACCCGGTACTTC
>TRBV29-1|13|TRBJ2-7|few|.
CSVETDKGYEQYF
TGCAGCGTTGAGACTGACAAAGGCTACGAGCAGTACTTC
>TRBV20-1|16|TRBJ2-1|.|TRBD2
CSARGLAGGRGGEQFF
TGCAGTGCTAGAGGATTAGCGGGGGGAAGGGGGGGTGAGCAGTTCTTC
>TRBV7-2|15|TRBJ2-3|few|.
CASSEAVGGPDTQYF
TGTGCCAGCAGCGAAGCCGTGGGGGGGCCAGATACGCAGTATTTT
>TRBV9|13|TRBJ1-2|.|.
CASSGAGYYGYTF
TGTGCCAGCAGTGGGGCAGGGTACTATGGCTACACCTTC
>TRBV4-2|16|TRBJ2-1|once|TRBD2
CASSRTGTRAYNEQFF
TGTGCCAGCAGCCGCACCGGGACTAGGGCTTACAATGAGCAGTTCTTC
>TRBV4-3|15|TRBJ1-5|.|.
CAGSQDEGVNQPQHF
TGCGCCGGCAGCCAAGATGAGGGGGTCAATCAGCCCCAGCATTTT
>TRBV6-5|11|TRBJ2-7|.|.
CASRRLYEQYF
TGTGCCAGCCGTCGGTTATACGAGCAGTACTTC
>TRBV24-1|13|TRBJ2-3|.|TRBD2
CATGTSVTDTQYF
TGTGCCACCGGGACTAGCGTGACAGATACGCAGTATTTT
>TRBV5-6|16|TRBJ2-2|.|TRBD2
CASSPLAGGHTGELFF
TGTGCCAGCAGTCCACTAGCGGGGGGCCACACCGGGGAGCTGTTTTTT
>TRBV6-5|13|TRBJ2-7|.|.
CASSAIGSGEQYF
TGTGCCAGCAGCGCAATCGGGAGTGGCGAGCAGTACTTC
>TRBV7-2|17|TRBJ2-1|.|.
CASSSQVAGSSYNEQFF
TGTGCCAGCAGCTCCCAAGTGGCGGGGAGCTCCTACAATGAGCAGTTCTTC
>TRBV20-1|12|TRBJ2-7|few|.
CSAKVGANEQYF
TGCAGTGCTAAAGTGGGGGCCAACGAGCAGTACTTC
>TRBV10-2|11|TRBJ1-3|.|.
CASMTANTIYF
TGCGCCAGCATGACAGCTAACACCATATATTTT
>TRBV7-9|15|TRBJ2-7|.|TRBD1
CASSFSRQGSGEQYF
TGTGCCAGCAGCTTTTCACGACAGGGTTCGGGCGAGCAGTACTTC
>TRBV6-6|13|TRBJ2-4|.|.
CASRDGRDLGQYF
TGTGCCAGCAGGGACGGCCGGGATCTGGGGCAGTACTTC
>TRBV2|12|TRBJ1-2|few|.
CAIDSSNYGYTF
TGTGCCATTGACAGCTCTAACTATGGCTACACCTTC